A selection of T cell receptor beta chains follows, all from one sample in a study of blood T cell repertoires in COVID-19. Here immunoSEQ multiplex PCR was the method, and the copy in TCRdb shows in-frame clones only, minus some. The sample holds under 350,000 clones, about 89% seen once. Sequenced input: peripheral blood. The origin of the receptors is a man aged 40-55 years with acute or convalescent COVID-19. The conserved cysteine and the conserved F or W are not part of the CDR3 here. A D gene is named only where the DNA matches it firmly. Expanded clones are given a class, and other clones once, few, many or no size at all.

clone size: -; CDR3 length: 17; J gene: TRBJ2-7; V gene: TRBV11-3; D gene: -; CDR3 protein: ASSLDGLNSGRVGDEQY
clone size: -; CDR3 length: 14; J gene: TRBJ2-1; V gene: TRBV7-8; D gene: -; CDR3 protein: ASSPGSAHAYNEQF
clone size: -; CDR3 length: 9; J gene: TRBJ2-7; V gene: TRBV30; D gene: -; CDR3 protein: ASQGMYEQY
clone size: -; CDR3 length: 11; J gene: TRBJ2-1; V gene: TRBV5-4; D gene: -; CDR3 protein: ASSLPQGSEQF
clone size: once; CDR3 length: 9; J gene: TRBJ1-4; V gene: TRBV2; D gene: -; CDR3 protein: ASLENEKLF
clone size: -; CDR3 length: 13; J gene: TRBJ2-3; V gene: TRBV5-6; D gene: -; CDR3 protein: ASSWGVGKLNTQY
clone size: -; CDR3 length: 12; J gene: TRBJ2-7; V gene: TRBV11-3; D gene: TRBD1; CDR3 protein: ASSSGTGAYEQY
clone size: -; CDR3 length: 11; J gene: TRBJ1-2; V gene: TRBV13; D gene: -; CDR3 protein: ASSLTRSYGYT
clone size: -; CDR3 length: 11; J gene: TRBJ1-4; V gene: TRBV30; D gene: -; CDR3 protein: AWSRFPNEKLF
clone size: -; CDR3 length: 13; J gene: TRBJ2-1; V gene: TRBV5-6; D gene: -; CDR3 protein: ASSFNPVIYNEQF
clone size: -; CDR3 length: 13; J gene: TRBJ1-2; V gene: TRBV20-1; D gene: TRBD1; CDR3 protein: SASRWGTVSYGYT
clone size: once; CDR3 length: 14; J gene: TRBJ2-3; V gene: TRBV4-2; D gene: TRBD1; CDR3 protein: ASSQGTGTVIDTQY
clone size: once; CDR3 length: 10; J gene: TRBJ1-2; V gene: TRBV2; D gene: -; CDR3 protein: ASRKQGYGYT
clone size: once; CDR3 length: 11; J gene: TRBJ2-1; V gene: TRBV5-4; D gene: -; CDR3 protein: ASSPGLVNEQF
clone size: -; CDR3 length: 12; J gene: TRBJ1-3; V gene: TRBV18; D gene: -; CDR3 protein: ASSPQDSGNTIY
clone size: -; CDR3 length: 11; J gene: TRBJ2-4; V gene: TRBV12-3/TRBV12-4; D gene: -; CDR3 protein: ASTLSHKNIQY
clone size: -; CDR3 length: 13; J gene: TRBJ1-6; V gene: TRBV7-2; D gene: TRBD1; CDR3 protein: ASSSTQGAGSPLH
clone size: -; CDR3 length: 11; J gene: TRBJ2-3; V gene: TRBV3-1/TRBV3-2; D gene: -; CDR3 protein: ASSQVRVGTQY
clone size: -; CDR3 length: 13; J gene: TRBJ2-3; V gene: TRBV6-5; D gene: -; CDR3 protein: ASIITGSPTDTQY
clone size: few; CDR3 length: 13; J gene: TRBJ1-2; V gene: TRBV19; D gene: TRBD1; CDR3 protein: ASSSLDRENYGYT
clone size: -; CDR3 length: 11; J gene: TRBJ2-7; V gene: TRBV6-1; D gene: -; CDR3 protein: ASSDHRAYEQY
clone size: -; CDR3 length: 12; J gene: TRBJ2-1; V gene: TRBV27; D gene: -; CDR3 protein: ASSPLDPRDEQF
clone size: -; CDR3 length: 12; J gene: TRBJ2-7; V gene: TRBV10-2; D gene: TRBD2; CDR3 protein: ASSDGGGRYEQY
clone size: -; CDR3 length: 14; J gene: TRBJ1-5; V gene: TRBV19; D gene: TRBD1; CDR3 protein: ASSRAGTGANQPQH
clone size: -; CDR3 length: 14; J gene: TRBJ1-4; V gene: TRBV5-1; D gene: TRBD1; CDR3 protein: ASRLTGNNANEKLF
clone size: -; CDR3 length: 12; J gene: TRBJ2-7; V gene: TRBV30; D gene: -; CDR3 protein: AWTGSSLIGEQY
clone size: once; CDR3 length: 11; J gene: TRBJ1-1; V gene: TRBV30; D gene: TRBD1; CDR3 protein: AWSGDRGREAF
clone size: -; CDR3 length: 15; J gene: TRBJ2-5; V gene: TRBV4-2; D gene: -; CDR3 protein: ASSQDPRSLYGETQY
clone size: once; CDR3 length: 11; J gene: TRBJ2-7; V gene: TRBV7-9; D gene: -; CDR3 protein: ASSSHNSYEQY
clone size: -; CDR3 length: 12; J gene: TRBJ1-4; V gene: TRBV5-1; D gene: -; CDR3 protein: ASSLGHSSEKLF
clone size: -; CDR3 length: 12; J gene: TRBJ1-4; V gene: TRBV7-2; D gene: TRBD1; CDR3 protein: ASSPGQSNEKLF
clone size: -; CDR3 length: 12; J gene: TRBJ1-1; V gene: TRBV19; D gene: TRBD1; CDR3 protein: ASSNAGTGTEAF
clone size: -; CDR3 length: 16; J gene: TRBJ2-4; V gene: TRBV5-1; D gene: TRBD1; CDR3 protein: ASSVGTGSLLAKNIQY